These T cell receptor beta chains were read from a single sample in a study of T cell responses to AZD1222 COVID-19 vaccine. Clones were read by immunoSEQ multiplex PCR, and TCRdb kept only the in-frame ones, dropping some. This table holds more than 75,000 clones, about nine tenths found once. The starting material was peripheral blood, obtained on day 0 of AZD1222 vaccination. The receptor set was obtained from an adult in good health. Both conserved end residues are part of each CDR3. The order of the fields is clone size, J gene, CDR3 length, V gene, D gene, CDR3 DNA, CDR3 protein. D genes are given only for firm matches. Rows give clone size only sometimes, using once, few, many, or a class for an expanded clone.

NA	TRBJ1-3	13	TRBV2	NA	TGTGCCAGCCACCGGGACGTTGGAAACACCATATATTTT	CASHRDVGNTIYF
NA	TRBJ1-4	15	TRBV7-6	NA	TGTGCCAGCAGCTTAGTCAGGGGATTCAATGAAAAACTGTTTTTT	CASSLVRGFNEKLFF
NA	TRBJ1-2	14	TRBV7-9	TRBD1	TGTGCCAGCAGCTTAAGGGACAGCAAGAATGGCTACACCTTC	CASSLRDSKNGYTF
once	TRBJ1-5	15	TRBV11-2	NA	TGTGCCAGCAGCCGAAGGGGGGCAGGCAATCAGCCCCAGCATTTT	CASSRRGAGNQPQHF
NA	TRBJ2-2	14	TRBV4-3	NA	TGCGCCAGCAGCCCCCTTCGGGGGCTCGGGGAGCTGTTTTTT	CASSPLRGLGELFF
NA	TRBJ2-4	12	TRBV9	NA	TGTGCCAGCAGCCCGATAGGGGACATTCAGTACTTC	CASSPIGDIQYF
NA	TRBJ1-5	13	TRBV2	NA	TGTGCCAGCAGTGGAGCAGGGAATCAGCCCCAGCATTTT	CASSGAGNQPQHF
NA	TRBJ1-4	13	TRBV30	TRBD1	TGTGCCTGGAGAGAGGACAGGGTGAAGGAACTGTTTTTT	CAWREDRVKELFF
NA	TRBJ2-7	15	TRBV19	TRBD1	TGTGCCAGTAGTAACCGGGACAGGGGCACCTACGAGCAGTACTTC	CASSNRDRGTYEQYF
NA	TRBJ1-2	13	TRBV7-9	TRBD1	TGTGCCAGCTGGGACAGGGAAATTGATGGCTACACCTTC	CASWDREIDGYTF
NA	TRBJ1-3	13	TRBV6-2/TRBV6-3	NA	TGTGCCAGCAGCCGGACACTTCCAAACACCATATATTTT	CASSRTLPNTIYF